Following are 22 T cell receptor beta chains from one sample sequenced in a study of ipilimumab plus nivolumab after autologous stem cell transplantation. Profiling relied on immunoSEQ multiplex PCR, and the TCRdb table lists in-frame clones only, not all of them. The profile shows about 15,000 clones, more than 70% of them singletons. Sample: PBMCs, taken in a trial of ipilimumab plus nivolumab as post-transplant consolidation. These TCRs come from a male donor with diffuse large B-cell lymphoma.

The chain uses TRBV7-6 and TRBJ1-5; no reliable D call. CDR3 size: 14 residues. V lost 5 bases, J lost 0 bases, and 8 bases lay in between. The germline gives CDR1 SGHVS, CDR2 FNYEAQ. CDR3 nucleotides: TGTGCCAGCAGCCCCGCTAATAGCAATCAGCCCCAGCATTTT. Amino acid sequence: CASSPANSNQPQHF.

Note on this clone: At one boundary the junction diverges from the germline segment, which might be a read error. The chain recombines TRBV7-7 with TRBJ1-5; tentative D call: TRBD1 (5 bases). The germline V gene encodes CDR1 SSHAT and CDR2 FNYEAQ (reference sequence). The CDR3 runs to 16 residues. The CDR3 DNA reads as TGTGCTAGCAGCTCCTCAGGGATCCGAAGCAATCAGCCCCAGCATTTT. It is translated as CASSSSGIRSNQPQHF.

This clone showed up just a few times. The chain couples TRBV9 to TRBJ2-2, with TRBD2 as a possible D gene (6 bases). CDR1 SGDLS and CDR2 YYNGEE come from the germline V gene. The CDR3 extends over 13 amino acids. Trimming cost V 2 bases and J 6 bases, with 8 bases left between them. The CDR3 sequence is CASSVGSPGELFF. CDR3 bases: TGTGCCAGCAGCGTCGGGAGTCCCGGGGAGCTGTTTTTT.

This sequence joins TRBV2 and TRBJ1-2, with 7 bases that match TRBD1. This CDR3 spans 14 amino acids. Germline V gene sequence: CDR1 SNHLY, CDR2 FYNNEI. Losses at the gene ends were 5 bases for V and 6 bases for J; bases not matched to a gene: 9. CDR3 sequence: CASSYPTGANGYTF. CDR3 sequence (DNA): TGTGCCAGCAGTTACCCTACAGGGGCGAATGGCTACACCTTC.

This CDR3 is CASSLELRAGNTIYF. CDR3 coding DNA: TGTGCCAGCAGCTTGGAACTGAGAGCTGGAAACACCATATATTTT. The chain links TRBV5-6 to TRBJ1-3; D unclear. Germline V lookup: CDR1 SGHDT, CDR2 YYEEEE. This CDR3 contains 15 residues. Trimming pared 0 bases from V and 2 bases from J, leaving 9 bases between. Supplemented by reference TRBV5-6 and TRBJ1-3, the full variable domain reads DAGVTQSPTHLIKTRGQQVTLRCSPKSGHDTVSWYQQALGQGPQFIFQYYEEEERQRGNFPDRFSGHQFPNYSSELNVNALLLGDSALYLCASSLELRAGNTIYFGEGSWLTVV.

The J gene is TRBJ2-3, the V gene TRBV28; D remains ambiguous. With 5 bases removed from V and 2 bases from J, the gap between germline ends came to 14 bases. CDR3 length: 15 residues. The germline V gene has CDR1 MDHEN and CDR2 SYDVKM. The CDR3 loop reads CASSLFSRLTDTQYF. In nucleotides, the CDR3 is TGTGCCAGCAGTCTCTTCTCGAGGCTCACAGATACGCAGTATTTT.

The V and J genes are TRBV19 and TRBJ2-2; D not certain. In germline, CDR1 is LNHDA, CDR2 SQIVND (reference sequence). Trimming stripped 0 bases from V and 4 bases from J, with 0 bases between. There are 12 residues in the CDR3. The CDR3 loop is CASSIDTGELFF. The CDR3 region has the DNA TGTGCCAGTAGTATAGACACCGGGGAGCTGTTTTTT.

The gene calls are TRBV27 and TRBJ2-3; weak D call: TRBD2 (5 bases). V lost 5 bases and J 6 bases, leaving 15 bases between the germline ends. The germline V gene has CDR1 MNHEY and CDR2 SMNVEV (reference sequence). The CDR3 is made up of 14 amino acids. The CDR3 loop reads CASSTSGPGDTQYF. The CDR3 nucleotides read TGTGCCAGCAGTACATCAGGCCCGGGGGATACGCAGTATTTT.

This chain uses TRBV5-6 with TRBJ1-2; D unclear. V lost 2 bases and J 4 bases, leaving 12 bases between the germline ends. This CDR3 spans 14 amino acids. Germline CDR1 SGHDT, CDR2 YYEEEE. The CDR3 DNA reads as TGTGCCAGCAGCTTTCAAAGCCCGATCTATGGCTACACCTTC. Its translation: CASSFQSPIYGYTF.

This chain connects TRBV11-2 to TRBJ1-3; D is possibly TRBD1 (6 bases). This CDR3 comprises 18 residues. The V gene lost 4 bases and the J gene lost 0 bases, with 19 bases spanning the gap. Germline lookup yields CDR1 SGHAT and CDR2 FQNNGV. CDR3 bases: TGTGCCAGCAGCTCACCTCCCGGGGGCAGCAACTCTGGAAACACCATATATTTT. It specifies CASSSPPGGSNSGNTIYF. Full variable domain (remainder filled in from reference TRBV11-2 and TRBJ1-3): EAGVAQSPRYKIIEKRQSVAFWCNPISGHATLYWYQQILGQGPKLLIQFQNNGVVDDSQLPKDRFSAERLKGVDSTLKIQPAKLEDSAVYLCASSSPPGGSNSGNTIYFGEGSWLTVV.

This clone came up a few times. This chain links TRBV7-9 with TRBJ1-1; unclear D gene. CDR1 SEHNR and CDR2 FQNEAQ come from the germline V gene (reference sequence). The ends were cut back, 3 bases at V and 4 bases at J, with 9 bases in the middle. The CDR3 covers 13 residues. CDR3 nucleotides: TGTGCCAGCAGCTTGAGGGATCGCACTGAAGCTTTCTTT. The encoded protein is CASSLRDRTEAFF.

This clone was seen only once. The CDR3 spells CASSQGVGTVYEQYF. CDR3 DNA sequence: TGCGCCAGCAGCCAAGGGGTCGGGACAGTCTACGAGCAGTACTTC. The chain is built from TRBV4-1 and TRBJ2-7; 7 bases align to TRBD1. The germline V gene encodes CDR1 MGHRA and CDR2 YSYEKL. J was trimmed by 3 bases and V by 1 base; bases with no gene match: 6. The CDR3 length is 15 residues.

This chain uses TRBV5-4 with TRBJ2-2; 16 bases are shared with TRBD2. Germline loops: CDR1 SGHNT, CDR2 YYREEE (reference sequence). The CDR3 has 20 residues. The ends lost 3 bases at V and 6 bases at J; junction bases unmatched: 14. CDR3 DNA: TGTGCCAGCAGCTCCGGGACTAGCGGGGGGGCCGGCGGGGTAGCCGGGGAGCTGTTTTTT. Its translation is CASSSGTSGGAGGVAGELFF.

A few counts support this clone. J is TRBJ2-7 and V is TRBV5-1; TRBD1 matches at 8 bases. Germline lookup yields CDR1 SGHRS and CDR2 YFSETQ. The J segment lost 0 bases and the V segment lost 5 bases, leaving 7 bases of the junction unmatched. There are 15 residues in the CDR3. DNA of the CDR3: TGCGCCAGCAGAGCCCAGGGGGCGAGCTCCTACGAGCAGTACTTC. It yields the protein CASRAQGASSYEQYF.

This clone was counted a single time. This chain connects TRBV16 to TRBJ1-2, with D maybe TRBD1 (5 bases). Trimming pared 3 bases from V and 0 bases from J, leaving 14 bases between. Per germline, CDR1 KGHSY and CDR2 FQNENV. CDR3 length: 16 amino acids. In DNA, the CDR3 is TGTGCCAGCAGCCAGACGTTAACAGGAGCTAACTATGGCTACACCTTC. It yields the protein CASSQTLTGANYGYTF. The variable domain in full, with the rest retrieved from reference TRBV16 and TRBJ1-2, is GEEVAQTPKHLVRGEGQKAKLYCAPIKGHSYVFWYQQVLKNEFKFLISFQNENVFDETGMPKERFSAKCLPNSPCSLEIQATKLEDSAVYFCASSQTLTGANYGYTFGSGTRLTVV.

This clone was found a few times. The J gene is TRBJ1-1, the V gene TRBV10-3, with D perhaps matching TRBD1 (6 bases). Trimming took 3 bases from V and 4 from J, leaving 12 bases between them. This CDR3 region has 14 residues. The germline V gene has CDR1 ENHRY and CDR2 SYGVKD. The CDR3 sequence: CAISEGGRSTEAFF. CDR3 in DNA: TGTGCCATCAGTGAAGGGGGGCGTTCCACTGAAGCTTTCTTT.

CDR3: CASSFGQAGGMNTEAFF. CDR3 nucleotides: TGCGCCAGCAGCTTCGGACAGGCGGGGGGCATGAACACTGAAGCTTTCTTT. The chain couples TRBV5-1 to TRBJ1-1; 7 bases are a match to TRBD1. This CDR3 is built from 17 residues. Germline lookup yields CDR1 SGHRS and CDR2 YFSETQ. J gave up 0 bases and V 2 bases, and 10 bases lay outside the gene matches.

The genes are TRBV18 and TRBJ2-5; D gene unclear. V lost 2 bases and J 3 bases, leaving 4 bases between the germline ends. Germline V gives CDR1 KGHSH, CDR2 LQKENI. This CDR3 has 12 amino acids. For the CDR3, the DNA is TGTGCCAGCTCACCAGTGGAAGAGACCCAGTACTTC. Protein: CASSPVEETQYF.

The CDR3 DNA is TGCGCCAGCATTCCAGGACAGGAGATCCAAGAGACCCAGTACTTC. Protein: CASIPGQEIQETQYF. The rearrangement uses TRBV23-1 and TRBJ2-5; 7 bases map to TRBD1. TRBV23-1 is flagged as an ORF with uncertain function. The CDR3 loop spans 15 amino acids. The ends lost 7 bases at V and 1 base at J; junction bases unmatched: 9.

The genes are TRBV5-4 and TRBJ2-1, with TRBD2 identical over 7 bases. The V gene's germline CDR1 is SGHNT and CDR2 YYREEE (reference sequence). V lost 0 bases and J lost 5; bases outside the gene matches: 8. CDR3 size: 16 residues. The CDR3 here is CASSLDLGGLDNEQFF. CDR3 in DNA: TGTGCCAGCAGCTTGGATCTGGGAGGGTTAGACAATGAGCAGTTCTTC.

This clone was picked up a small number of times. The chain uses TRBV5-1 and TRBJ2-7; 12 positions match TRBD2. The CDR3 has 16 amino acids. In germline, CDR1 is SGHRS, CDR2 YFSETQ. Unmatched junction bases numbered 8, after V lost 4 bases and J lost 3 bases. DNA of the CDR3: TGCGCCAGCAGCAGACTAGCGGGAGAAGGTCACTACGAGCAGTACTTC. Residues: CASSRLAGEGHYEQYF.

V usage is TRBV5-1 and J usage is TRBJ2-5; D is unresolved. The germline V and J ends were trimmed by 0 bases and 4 bases, with 10 bases remaining between them. The CDR3 extends over 14 amino acids. Germline-derived CDR1 and CDR2 are SGHRS and YFSETQ. Written as DNA, the CDR3 is TGCGCCAGCAGCTTGGTATCTCAAGGAGAGACCCAGTACTTC. Amino acid sequence: CASSLVSQGETQYF.